Listed below are T cell receptor beta chains from one sample, sequenced in a study of shared clonotypes between healthy human individuals. The repertoire was sequenced with immunoSEQ multiplex PCR; TCRdb's copy has only in-frame clones and lacks some. The sample carries about 680,000 clones, less than 80% recorded once. Sequencing used memory CD4+ T cells sorted from blood. These receptors all come from a woman between 25 and 40 years old in good health. Each CDR3 is given with its conserved first and last residue. The D gene is left open where the match is weak. The size of a clone is reported for some rows only, either as once, few or many, or as a class for expanded clones.

>NA|TRBD1|16|TRBV5-1|TRBJ1-4
CASSLVRGQRNEKLFF
TGCGCCAGCAGCTTGGTAAGGGGACAGCGTAATGAAAAACTGTTTTTT
>NA|NA|13|TRBV13|TRBJ2-7
CASSKRDGYEQYF
TGTGCCAGCAGCAAACGGGACGGCTACGAGCAGTACTTC
>few|NA|16|TRBV28|TRBJ2-6
CASSRPGHSGANVLTF
TGTGCCAGCAGCCGTCCTGGGCACTCTGGGGCCAACGTCCTGACTTTC
>NA|NA|14|TRBV5-1|TRBJ2-1
CASSLAGSSNEQFF
TGCGCCAGCAGCTTGGCCGGGAGCAGTAATGAGCAGTTCTTC
>NA|NA|17|TRBV11-2|TRBJ2-2
CASSLDLDRPNTGELFF
TGTGCCAGCAGCTTAGATCTCGACAGACCGAACACCGGGGAGCTGTTTTTT
>NA|NA|16|TRBV5-6|TRBJ2-5
CASSSLGRTAQETQYF
TGTGCCAGCAGCTCCTTGGGCAGGACAGCCCAAGAGACCCAGTACTTC
>once|NA|14|TRBV6-5|TRBJ1-1
CASTYDASNTEAFF
TGTGCCAGCACCTACGACGCCTCGAACACTGAAGCTTTCTTT
>few|TRBD1|13|TRBV11-2|TRBJ1-1
CASSRQGGTEAFF
TGTGCCAGCAGCCGTCAGGGGGGCACTGAAGCTTTCTTT
>NA|NA|15|TRBV10-3|TRBJ1-4
CAISESDAPNEKLFF
TGTGCCATCAGTGAGTCGGACGCTCCTAATGAAAAACTGTTTTTT
>NA|NA|15|TRBV18|TRBJ1-1
CASSPLRGENTEAFF
TGTGCCAGCTCACCACTACGGGGGGAGAACACTGAAGCTTTCTTT
>NA|TRBD1|16|TRBV28|TRBJ2-4
CASVKPGQHTKNIQYF
TGTGCCAGTGTAAAGCCGGGACAGCATACAAAAAACATTCAGTACTTC
>once|NA|13|TRBV6-6|TRBJ1-4
CASTPGVGEKLFF
TGTGCCAGCACCCCAGGGGTAGGAGAAAAACTGTTTTTT
>NA|TRBD1|15|TRBV5-1|TRBJ2-3
CASSPGQGGVDTQYF
TGCGCCAGCAGCCCCGGACAGGGCGGGGTAGATACGCAGTATTTT
>few|TRBD1|15|TRBV4-1|TRBJ1-2
CASSQDGQGGYGYTF
TGCGCCAGCAGCCAAGATGGACAGGGAGGCTATGGCTACACCTTC
>NA|NA|13|TRBV29-1|TRBJ2-3
CSVGLGGRDTQYF
TGCAGCGTTGGCCTGGGGGGAAGAGATACGCAGTATTTT
>NA|NA|13|TRBV6-1|TRBJ2-1
CASSSFSVYEQFF
TGTGCCAGCAGCAGTTTTAGTGTATATGAGCAGTTCTTC
>NA|TRBD1|13|TRBV25-1|TRBJ1-5
CASSQAGGQPQHF
TGTGCCAGCAGTCAGGCAGGGGGTCAGCCCCAGCATTTT
>NA|NA|14|TRBV19|TRBJ1-1
CASTADRIGTEAFF
TGTGCCAGTACCGCCGACAGGATTGGCACTGAAGCTTTCTTT
>few|TRBD2|14|TRBV25-1|TRBJ2-7
CASSEGLAAYEQYF
TGTGCCAGCAGTGAGGGACTAGCGGCCTACGAGCAGTACTTC
>many|NA|16|TRBV2|TRBJ1-5
CASSPGTSYSNQPQHF
TGTGCCAGCAGTCCCGGGACAAGCTATAGCAATCAGCCCCAGCATTTT
>NA|NA|14|TRBV4-2|TRBJ2-2
CASRATELTGELFF
TGTGCCAGCAGAGCGACAGAGCTCACCGGGGAGCTGTTTTTT
>NA|NA|16|TRBV21-1|TRBJ2-7
CASRCSIATVLDEQYF
TGTGCCAGCAGATGTAGTATAGCTACCGTGTTAGACGAGCAGTACTTT
>NA|NA|15|TRBV21-1|TRBJ1-1
CASSKSPPGGSEAFF
TGTGCCAGCAGCAAATCCCCTCCGGGGGGTTCTGAAGCTTTCTTT
>NA|TRBD2|14|TRBV5-1|TRBJ2-5
CASSLSGNQETQYF
TGCGCCAGCAGCTTAAGCGGGAACCAAGAGACCCAGTACTTC
>NA|TRBD1|16|TRBV28|TRBJ1-3
CASSLWRTGYGNTIYF
TGTGCCAGCAGTTTATGGAGGACAGGGTACGGAAACACCATATATTTT
>NA|TRBD2|14|TRBV2|TRBJ2-7
CASRPGLQPYEQYF
TGTGCCAGCAGGCCGGGACTACAGCCCTACGAGCAGTACTTC
>NA|NA|16|TRBV7-8|TRBJ2-6
CASSRTEVSGANVLTF
TGTGCCAGCAGCCGAACCGAAGTTTCTGGGGCCAACGTCCTGACTTTC
>NA|NA|15|TRBV2|TRBJ2-7
CASSERVALSGEQYF
TGTGCCAGCAGTGAAAGGGTAGCGTTATCGGGAGAGCAGTACTTC
>NA|NA|15|TRBV28|TRBJ2-7
CASPGRGRPSHEQYF
TGTGCCAGCCCCGGAAGGGGCAGACCCTCTCACGAGCAGTACTTC
>NA|NA|15|TRBV11-3|TRBJ2-1
CASSPRQNTYNEQFF
TGTGCCAGCAGCCCCCGACAGAACACCTACAATGAGCAGTTCTTC
>NA|TRBD1|14|TRBV6-5|TRBJ2-7
CASRRDRTAYEQYF
TGTGCCAGCAGGAGGGACAGGACAGCCTACGAGCAGTACTTC
>few|NA|13|TRBV6-5|TRBJ1-1
CASKLSYDLEAFF
TGTGCCAGCAAACTCTCCTATGATTTGGAAGCTTTCTTT
>NA|TRBD1|15|TRBV19|TRBJ2-2
CASSRGTGPTGELFF
TGTGCCAGTAGTAGGGGGACAGGGCCGACCGGGGAGCTGTTTTTT
>NA|NA|14|TRBV25-1|TRBJ1-2
CASSESATNYGYTF
TGTGCCAGCAGTGAATCTGCCACTAACTATGGCTACACCTTC
>NA|TRBD1|14|TRBV7-9|TRBJ2-6
CASSLGTASNVLTF
TGTGCCAGCAGCCTTGGGACAGCTTCCAACGTCCTGACTTTC
>NA|TRBD1|15|TRBV19|TRBJ1-5
CASSGGQAGNQPQHF
TGTGCCAGTAGTGGCGGACAGGCGGGCAATCAGCCCCAGCATTTT
>NA|NA|14|TRBV27|TRBJ2-5
CASIGTSEGETQYF
TGTGCCAGCATCGGGACCTCCGAGGGGGAGACCCAGTACTTC
>NA|NA|14|TRBV6-5|TRBJ2-7
CASSPSFGTYEQYF
TGTGCCAGCAGTCCGAGCTTTGGAACCTACGAGCAGTACTTC
>NA|TRBD1|14|TRBV15|TRBJ1-5
CATSRPGGNQPQHF
TGTGCCACCAGCAGACCAGGGGGGAATCAGCCCCAGCATTTT